These 25 T cell receptor beta chains originate from one sample sequenced in a study of shared clonotypes between healthy human individuals. TCRdb keeps only in-frame clones here, not all; method: immunoSEQ multiplex PCR. Of hundreds of thousands of clones in the sample, around 96% were seen once. CD45RO negativity and positive selection for CCR7 defined naive CD8 cells, a population that excluded terminally differentiated effector memory CD45RA+ cells. Source material: naive CD8+ T cells sorted from blood. The receptors shown here come from a woman aged 25-40 years in good health.

The CDR3 sequence is CASSFHGTSYEQYF. The CDR3 DNA reads TGTGCCAGCAGCTTCCATGGGACCTCCTACGAGCAGTACTTC. This rearrangement joins TRBV11-2 to TRBJ2-5; D may correspond to TRBD1 or TRBD2 (5 bases each). The J call may be wrong; the DNA end is better matched by TRBJ2-7. The CDR3 length is 14 residues. Germline CDR1 is SGHAT and CDR2 is FQNNGV.

The chain links TRBV29-1 to TRBJ1-5; D call uncertain. CDR3 length: 15 residues. Trimming pared 1 base from V and 1 base from J, leaving 11 bases between. Germline assignment: CDR1 SQVTM and CDR2 ANQGSEA. The CDR3 protein is CSVEVEQRSNQPQHF. CDR3 nucleotides: TGCAGCGTTGAAGTTGAGCAGCGAAGCAATCAGCCCCAGCATTTT.

J is TRBJ2-5 and V is TRBV6-1; 11 bases map to TRBD2. The CDR3 length is 16 residues. Looked up from germline, CDR1 is MNHNS and CDR2 is SASEGT. J gave up 5 bases and V 5 bases, and 10 bases lay outside the gene matches. The CDR3 nucleotides read TGTGCCAGCAGTCAAGTAGCGGGAGGGCCGTTGGAGACCCAGTACTTC. Encoded protein: CASSQVAGGPLETQYF.

The V and J genes are TRBV7-6 and TRBJ1-1; D remains ambiguous. The length of the CDR3 is 15 residues. The germline V gene has CDR1 SGHVS and CDR2 FNYEAQ. V was shortened by 5 bases and J by 2 bases, with 15 bases between the two germline ends. The CDR3 bases are TGTGCCAGCAGCCCACGGCTAGGTCTTAACACTGAAGCTTTCTTT. Translated: CASSPRLGLNTEAFF.

The chain employs TRBV19 and TRBJ2-5; D may be TRBD1 or TRBD2 (6 bases each). Per the germline V gene, CDR1 is LNHDA and CDR2 is SQIVND (reference sequence). The germline V and J ends were trimmed by 10 bases and 1 base, with 13 bases remaining between them. There are 13 residues in the CDR3. DNA for the CDR3: TGTGCCACCCGCGGGACAAGCCAAGAGACCCAGTACTTC. It yields the protein CATRGTSQETQYF.

The chain uses TRBV27 and TRBJ1-5; no firm D call. Per the germline V gene, CDR1 is MNHEY and CDR2 is SMNVEV (reference sequence). The CDR3 contains 14 residues. The V gene lost 2 bases and the J gene lost 7 bases, with 12 bases spanning the gap. The CDR3 loop is CASSLGVVEQPQHF. CDR3 nucleotides: TGTGCCAGCAGTTTAGGGGTGGTGGAGCAGCCCCAGCATTTT.

The chain combines TRBV7-6 with TRBJ2-2, with D possibly being TRBD1 or TRBD2 (5 bases each). CDR3 length: 16 amino acids. V lost 5 bases, J lost 1 base, and 14 bases lay in between. The germline CDR1 and CDR2 sequences are SGHVS and FNYEAQ. DNA for the CDR3: TGTGCCAGCAGCACCCCGGGACGGGTGAACACCGGGGAGCTGTTTTTT. Its translation: CASSTPGRVNTGELFF.

The V and J genes are TRBV5-4 and TRBJ2-7; 9 bases align to TRBD2. The germline V gene encodes CDR1 SGHNT and CDR2 YYREEE (reference sequence). This CDR3 has 12 residues. The trim removed 4 bases at V and 6 bases at J, leaving 2 bases unmatched. The CDR3 loop is CASSLAGREQYF. CDR3 bases: TGTGCCAGCAGCCTAGCGGGACGCGAGCAGTACTTC.

V and J are TRBV7-8 and TRBJ2-7, with a possible D match to TRBD1 (6 bases). Trimming pared 4 bases from V and 0 bases from J, leaving 10 bases between. CDR1 and CDR2 from the germline V gene are SGHVS and FQNEAQ. The CDR3 runs to 14 residues. CDR3 loop: CASSSLDSSYEQYF. DNA for the CDR3: TGTGCCAGCAGCTCCCTGGACAGCTCCTACGAGCAGTACTTC.

The chain employs TRBV28 and TRBJ2-7; 8 bases agree with TRBD1. The junction had 19 bases not matched to a gene; V was cut back by 4 bases and J by 5 bases. Germline V gene lookup returns CDR1 MDHEN and CDR2 SYDVKM. This CDR3 region has 18 residues. The CDR3 DNA follows: TGTGCCAGCAGTTCACAAGGACAGGGTTACTACGCTTTCGACGAGCAGTACTTC. Amino acids: CASSSQGQGYYAFDEQYF.

J is TRBJ2-6 and V is TRBV9; 7 positions agree with TRBD1. Per germline, CDR1 SGDLS and CDR2 YYNGEE. The V gene end was trimmed by 0 bases and the J gene end by 1 base; junction bases not matched to a gene: 4. This CDR3 contains 17 residues. CDR3 amino acids: CASSVAKGASGANVLTF. The CDR3 coding sequence is TGTGCCAGCAGCGTAGCTAAGGGGGCGTCTGGGGCCAACGTCCTGACTTTC.

The chain recombines TRBV28 with TRBJ2-3, with 15 bases lining up with TRBD2. The J segment lost 0 bases and the V segment lost 3 bases, leaving 16 bases of the junction unmatched. The CDR3 has 22 residues. Germline CDR1 is MDHEN and CDR2 is SYDVKM. CDR3 protein: CASSFPGTSGRSVLGSTDTQYF. The CDR3 DNA is TGTGCCAGCAGTTTCCCCGGGACTAGCGGGAGGAGCGTATTGGGGAGCACAGATACGCAGTATTTT.

This rearrangement joins TRBV9 to TRBJ2-7; D not resolved. Germline values: CDR1 SGDLS, CDR2 YYNGEE. The CDR3 runs to 14 residues. Trimming stripped 0 bases from V and 7 bases from J, with 14 bases between. Here the CDR3 reads CASSVGDTLLEQYF. The CDR3 DNA reads TGTGCCAGCAGCGTAGGAGACACACTGCTTGAGCAGTACTTC. Full variable domain (outside the CDR3, taken from reference TRBV9 and TRBJ2-7): DSGVTQTPKHLITATGQRVTLRCSPRSGDLSVYWYQQSLDQGLQFLIQYYNGEERAKGNILERFSAQQFPDLHSELNLSSLELGDSALYFCASSVGDTLLEQYFGPGTRLTVT.

The rearrangement links TRBV28 to TRBJ2-7, with a weak D call TRBD1 (6 bases). The germline V gene encodes CDR1 MDHEN and CDR2 SYDVKM. The CDR3 consists of 16 residues. V was pared by 5 bases and J by 0 bases, with 17 bases between. CDR3 amino acids: CASSLIGTFHSYEQYF. The CDR3 bases are TGTGCCAGCAGTCTAATAGGGACATTCCACTCCTACGAGCAGTACTTC. Full variable domain (outside the CDR3, taken from reference TRBV28 and TRBJ2-7): DVKVTQSSRYLVKRTGEKVFLECVQDMDHENMFWYRQDPGLGLRLIYFSYDVKMKEKGDIPEGYSVSREKKERFSLILESASTNQTSMYLCASSLIGTFHSYEQYFGPGTRLTVT.

The chain joins TRBV7-8 to TRBJ1-1; the D gene is possibly TRBD1 (6 bases). Per germline, CDR1 SGHVS and CDR2 FQNEAQ. Trimming left V 5 bases short and J 1 base short, with 14 bases between. The CDR3 is 15 amino acids. The CDR3 DNA reads as TGTGCCAGCAGCCCAAGGACAGTATCGAACACTGAAGCTTTCTTT. It translates to CASSPRTVSNTEAFF. The whole variable domain, filled in from reference TRBV7-8 and TRBJ1-1, reads GAGVSQSPRYKVAKRGQDVALRCDPISGHVSLFWYQQALGQGPEFLTYFQNEAQLDKSGLPSDRFFAERPEGSVSTLKIQRTQQEDSAVYLCASSPRTVSNTEAFFGQGTRLTVV.

This sequence joins TRBV7-9 and TRBJ2-5, with D possibly being TRBD1 or TRBD2 (5 bases each). Trimming removed 7 bases at V and 1 base at J, with 19 bases between. The CDR3 runs 16 residues. The V gene's germline CDR1 is SEHNR and CDR2 FQNEAQ (reference sequence). The CDR3 sequence is CASNPGTEIIQETQYF. The CDR3 nucleotides read TGTGCCAGCAACCCCGGGACGGAGATTATCCAAGAGACCCAGTACTTC.

The chain employs TRBV29-1 and TRBJ2-7; 9 bases agree with TRBD2. Germline-derived CDR1 and CDR2 are SQVTM and ANQGSEA. This CDR3 comprises 13 residues. The V and J ends lost 4 bases and 2 bases, in that order; junction bases with no gene match: 3. The CDR3: CSVVWTSAYEQYF. The DNA for the CDR3 is TGCAGCGTTGTTTGGACTAGCGCCTACGAGCAGTACTTC.

J is TRBJ2-3 and V is TRBV19, with 8 bases that match TRBD2. Germline V lookup: CDR1 LNHDA, CDR2 SQIVND (reference sequence). V trimming: 1 base; J trimming: 8 bases; junction bases outside the gene matches: 8. The CDR3 is made up of 15 amino acids. CDR3 nucleotide sequence: TGTGCCAGTAGTATAGGAACGGGAGGGTCCCGTACGCAGTATTTT. Translation: CASSIGTGGSRTQYF.

The chain couples TRBV7-9 to TRBJ1-4; no firm D call. This CDR3 spans 13 amino acids. V gave up 5 bases and J gave up 6 bases, with 10 bases separating them. CDR1 and CDR2 (germline): SEHNR, FQNEAQ (reference sequence). The CDR3 DNA follows: TGTGCCAGCAGCCACCCCACCCATGAAAAACTGTTTTTT. Translating it yields CASSHPTHEKLFF.

The chain couples TRBV21-1 to TRBJ2-7; the table's D call, TRBD1, was not checked against the DNA. TRBV21-1 is termed a pseudogene. The CDR3 is 16 residues long. The CDR3 region is CASSRGNSTGAYEQYF. For the CDR3, the DNA is TGTGCCAGCAGCAGAGGGAACTCGACAGGAGCCTACGAGCAGTACTTC.

The chain uses TRBV6-4 and TRBJ2-1, with no clear D. This CDR3 region has 15 residues. Trimming pared 5 bases from V and 1 base from J, leaving 12 bases between. The germline gives CDR1 MRHNA, CDR2 SNTAGT. The CDR3 loop is CASSKLLFSYNEQFF. In DNA, the CDR3 is TGTGCCAGCAGTAAACTCCTTTTTTCCTACAATGAGCAGTTCTTC.

The gene calls are TRBV6-1 and TRBJ2-7; 9 bases fit TRBD1. The J segment lost 6 bases and the V segment lost 2 bases, leaving 5 bases of the junction unmatched. Germline values: CDR1 MNHNS, CDR2 SASEGT. This CDR3 spans 14 amino acids. Written as DNA, the CDR3 is TGTGCCAGCAGTGAATCCGGACAGGGGTTCGAGCAGTACTTC. Translated, it gives CASSESGQGFEQYF.

The chain combines TRBV28 with TRBJ1-2; tentative D call: TRBD1 (6 bases). The ends were cut back, 3 bases at V and 4 bases at J, with 15 bases in the middle. The CDR3 has 15 residues. Germline V gene lookup returns CDR1 MDHEN and CDR2 SYDVKM. CDR3 sequence reads: CASSFLGGAGYGYTF. The CDR3 DNA follows: TGTGCCAGCAGTTTCCTCGGGGGCGCGGGCTATGGCTACACCTTC.

This clone occurred once. V gene TRBV30 combines with J gene TRBJ1-2; D unresolved. Trimming stripped 4 bases from V and 4 bases from J, with 13 bases between. There are 13 residues in the CDR3. From germline, CDR1 is GTSNPN and CDR2 SVGIG (reference sequence). The CDR3 reads CAWMAVKGYGYTF. For the CDR3, the DNA is TGTGCCTGGATGGCGGTAAAGGGCTATGGCTACACCTTC.

The chain links TRBV21-1 to TRBJ1-2; TRBD1 is the table's D call, not checked against the DNA. TRBV21-1 is flagged as a pseudogene. This CDR3 is built from 13 residues. CDR3 sequence reads: CASSEQVGVGYTF. CDR3 coding DNA: TGTGCCAGCAGCGAACAAGTTGGTGTTGGCTACACCTTC.